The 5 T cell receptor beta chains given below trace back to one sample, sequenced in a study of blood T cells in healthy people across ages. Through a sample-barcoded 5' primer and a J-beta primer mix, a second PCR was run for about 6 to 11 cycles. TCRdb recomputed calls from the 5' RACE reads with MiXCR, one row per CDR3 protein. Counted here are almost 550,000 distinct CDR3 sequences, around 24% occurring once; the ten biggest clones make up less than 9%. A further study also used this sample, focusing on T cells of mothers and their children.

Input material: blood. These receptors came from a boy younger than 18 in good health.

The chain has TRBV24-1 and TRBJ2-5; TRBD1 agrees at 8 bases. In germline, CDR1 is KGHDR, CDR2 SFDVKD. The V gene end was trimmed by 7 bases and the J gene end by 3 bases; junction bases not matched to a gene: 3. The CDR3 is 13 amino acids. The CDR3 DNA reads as TGTGCCACCAGAGAGACAGGGGAAGAGACCCAGTACTTC. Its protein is CATRETGEETQYF.

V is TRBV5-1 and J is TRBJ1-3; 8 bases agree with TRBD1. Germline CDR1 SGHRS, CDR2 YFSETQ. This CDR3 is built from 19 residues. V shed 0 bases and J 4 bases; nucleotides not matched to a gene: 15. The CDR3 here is CASSLGLGTGWATGNTIYF. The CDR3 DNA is TGCGCCAGCAGCTTGGGTCTCGGGACAGGATGGGCAACAGGAAACACCATATATTTT. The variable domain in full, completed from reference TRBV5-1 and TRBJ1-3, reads KAGVTQTPRYLIKTRGQQVTLSCSPISGHRSVSWYQQTPGQGLQFLFEYFSETQRNKGNFPGRFSGRQFSNSRSEMNVSTLELGDSALYLCASSLGLGTGWATGNTIYFGEGSWLTVV.

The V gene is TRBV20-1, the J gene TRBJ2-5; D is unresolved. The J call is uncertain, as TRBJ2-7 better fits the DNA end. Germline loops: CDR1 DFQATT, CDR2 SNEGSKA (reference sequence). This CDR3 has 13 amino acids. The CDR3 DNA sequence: TGCAGTGCTAGGGATCTAGGTCCCTACGAGCAGTACTTC. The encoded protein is CSARDLGPYEQYF.

The CDR3 nucleotides are TGTGCCAGCAGTTCAGTCTTCCGGGACACCTATGGCTACACCTTC. It translates to CASSSVFRDTYGYTF. This sequence joins TRBV6-2 or TRBV6-3 and TRBJ1-2, with D perhaps TRBD1 (6 bases). Germline values: CDR1 MNHEY, CDR2 SVGEGT. The CDR3 runs to 15 residues. The V gene lost 4 bases and the J gene lost 4 bases, with 16 bases spanning the gap.

CDR3 in amino acids: CASSPAKNIQYF. The CDR3 DNA reads as TGTGCCAGCAGCCCGGCCAAAAACATTCAGTACTTC. The chain employs TRBV7-2 and TRBJ2-4; D ambiguous. The V end lost 5 bases, the J end lost 1 base, and 3 bases lay between the germline ends. CDR3 size: 12 residues. Germline CDR1 and CDR2: SGHTA and FQGNSA.